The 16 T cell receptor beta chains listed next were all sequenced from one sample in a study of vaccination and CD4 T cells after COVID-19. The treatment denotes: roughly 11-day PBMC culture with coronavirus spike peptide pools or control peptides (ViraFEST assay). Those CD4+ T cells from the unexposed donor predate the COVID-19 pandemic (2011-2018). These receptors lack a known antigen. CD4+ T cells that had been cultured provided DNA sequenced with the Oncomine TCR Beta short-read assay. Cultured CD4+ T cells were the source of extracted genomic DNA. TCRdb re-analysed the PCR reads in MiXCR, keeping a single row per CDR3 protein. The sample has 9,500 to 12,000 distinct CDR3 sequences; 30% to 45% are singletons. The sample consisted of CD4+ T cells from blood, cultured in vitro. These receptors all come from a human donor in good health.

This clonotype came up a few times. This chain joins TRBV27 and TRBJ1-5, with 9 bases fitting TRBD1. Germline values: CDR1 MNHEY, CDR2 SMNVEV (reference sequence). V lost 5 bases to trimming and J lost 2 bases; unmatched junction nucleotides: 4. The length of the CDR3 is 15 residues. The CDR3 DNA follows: TGTGCCAGCAGTCCGGACAGGGGACGCAATCAGCCCCAGCATTTT. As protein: CASSPDRGRNQPQHF.

CDR3 sequence (DNA): TGCAGTGCTAGGACGGCACTATATGGCTACACCTTC. Translated, it gives CSARTALYGYTF. This rearrangement joins TRBV20-1 to TRBJ1-2; D is unresolved. Looked up from germline, CDR1 is DFQATT and CDR2 is SNEGSKA (reference sequence). This CDR3 is 12 amino acids long. The germline V and J ends were trimmed by 3 bases and 5 bases, with 10 bases remaining between them.

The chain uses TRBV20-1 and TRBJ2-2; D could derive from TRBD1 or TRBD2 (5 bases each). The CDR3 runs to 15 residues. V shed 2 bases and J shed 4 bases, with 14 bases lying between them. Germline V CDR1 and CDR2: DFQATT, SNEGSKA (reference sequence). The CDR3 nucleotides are TGCAGTGCTAGATGGGGGAGTGTACCCACCGGGGAGCTGTTTTTT. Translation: CSARWGSVPTGELFF.

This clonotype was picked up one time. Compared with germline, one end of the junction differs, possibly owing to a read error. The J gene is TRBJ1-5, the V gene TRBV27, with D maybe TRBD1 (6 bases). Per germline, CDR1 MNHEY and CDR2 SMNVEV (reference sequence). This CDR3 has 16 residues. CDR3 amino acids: CASSFQTRIQGAEKDF. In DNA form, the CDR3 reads TGTGCCAGCAGTTTCCAGACGCGGATACAGGGCGCTGAAAAGGATTTT.

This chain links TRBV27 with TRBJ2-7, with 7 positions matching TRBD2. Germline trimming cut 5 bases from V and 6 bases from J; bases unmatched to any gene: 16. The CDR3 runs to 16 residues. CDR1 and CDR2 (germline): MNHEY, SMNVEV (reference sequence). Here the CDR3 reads CASSHGLGLDIREQYF. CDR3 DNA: TGTGCCAGCAGTCACGGACTAGGACTCGATATTCGCGAGCAGTACTTC.

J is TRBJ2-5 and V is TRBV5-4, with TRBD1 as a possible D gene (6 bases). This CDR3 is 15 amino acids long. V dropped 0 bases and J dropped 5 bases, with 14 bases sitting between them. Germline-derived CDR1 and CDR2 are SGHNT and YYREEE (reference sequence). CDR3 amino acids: CASSLGVIRGETQYF. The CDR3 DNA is TGTGCCAGCAGCTTGGGGGTCATCAGGGGCGAGACCCAGTACTTC.

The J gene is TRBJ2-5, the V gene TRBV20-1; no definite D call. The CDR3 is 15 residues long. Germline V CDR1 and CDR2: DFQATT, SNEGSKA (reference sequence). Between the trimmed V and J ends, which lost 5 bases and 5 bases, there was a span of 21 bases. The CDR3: CSADSGQTLLETQYF. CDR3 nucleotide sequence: TGCAGTGCTGATTCGGGCCAGACCCTTCTCGAGACCCAGTACTTC.

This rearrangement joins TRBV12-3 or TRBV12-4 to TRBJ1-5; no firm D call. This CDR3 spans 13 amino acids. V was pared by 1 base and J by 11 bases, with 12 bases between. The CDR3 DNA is TGTGCCAGCAGTTTAGGAACGGGGAGGGCCCAGCATTTT. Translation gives CASSLGTGRAQHF.

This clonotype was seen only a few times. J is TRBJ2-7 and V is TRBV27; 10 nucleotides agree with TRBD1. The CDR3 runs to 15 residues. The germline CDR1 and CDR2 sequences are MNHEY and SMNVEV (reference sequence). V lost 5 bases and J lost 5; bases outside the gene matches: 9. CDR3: CASSGQGTGENEQYF. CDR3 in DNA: TGTGCCAGCAGTGGCCAAGGGACAGGGGAGAACGAGCAGTACTTC.

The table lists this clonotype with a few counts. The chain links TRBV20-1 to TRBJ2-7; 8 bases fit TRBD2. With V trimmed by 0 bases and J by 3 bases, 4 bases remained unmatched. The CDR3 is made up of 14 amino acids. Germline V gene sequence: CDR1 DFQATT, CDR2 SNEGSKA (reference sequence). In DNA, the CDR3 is TGCAGTGCTAGAGAGCGGACTAGCAACTACGAGCAGTACTTC. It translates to CSARERTSNYEQYF.

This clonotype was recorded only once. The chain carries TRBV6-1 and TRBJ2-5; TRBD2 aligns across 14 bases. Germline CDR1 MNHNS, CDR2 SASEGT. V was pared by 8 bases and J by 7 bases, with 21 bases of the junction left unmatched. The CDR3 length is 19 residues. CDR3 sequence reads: CASSFSGTSGSPRGVTQYF. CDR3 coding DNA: TGTGCCAGCTCTTTTTCCGGGACTAGCGGGAGCCCCCGGGGAGTGACCCAGTACTTC.

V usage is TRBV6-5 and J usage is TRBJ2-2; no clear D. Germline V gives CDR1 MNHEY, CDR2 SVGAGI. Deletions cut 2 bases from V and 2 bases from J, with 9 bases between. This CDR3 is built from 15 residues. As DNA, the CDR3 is TGTGCCAGCAGTTACCTCTCCCTAAACACCGGGGAGCTGTTTTTT. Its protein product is CASSYLSLNTGELFF.

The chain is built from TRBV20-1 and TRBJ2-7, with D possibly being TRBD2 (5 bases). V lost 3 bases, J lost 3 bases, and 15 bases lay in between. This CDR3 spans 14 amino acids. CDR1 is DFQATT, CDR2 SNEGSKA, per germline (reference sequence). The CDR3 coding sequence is TGCAGTGCTAGGAGGCTAGCAGCCAACTACGAGCAGTACTTC. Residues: CSARRLAANYEQYF.

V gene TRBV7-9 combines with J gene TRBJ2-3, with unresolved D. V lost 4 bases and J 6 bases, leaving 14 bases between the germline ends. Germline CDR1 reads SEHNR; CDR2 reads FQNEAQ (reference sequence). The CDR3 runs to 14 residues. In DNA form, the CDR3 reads TGTGCCAGCAGCTCCTTCTCCGGCTGGGATACGCAGTATTTT. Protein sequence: CASSSFSGWDTQYF.

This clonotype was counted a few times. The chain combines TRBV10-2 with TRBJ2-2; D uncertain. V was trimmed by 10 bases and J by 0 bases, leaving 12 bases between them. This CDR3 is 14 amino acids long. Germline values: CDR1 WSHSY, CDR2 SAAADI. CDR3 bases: TGCGCCACCTTCCTAGGGACGAACACCGGGGAGCTGTTTTTT. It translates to CATFLGTNTGELFF.

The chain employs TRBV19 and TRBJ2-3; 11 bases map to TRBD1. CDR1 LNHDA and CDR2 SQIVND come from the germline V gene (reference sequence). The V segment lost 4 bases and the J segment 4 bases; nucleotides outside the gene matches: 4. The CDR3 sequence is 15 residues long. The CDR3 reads CASSRGQGAADTQYF. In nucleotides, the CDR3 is TGTGCCAGTAGTAGAGGACAGGGGGCCGCAGATACGCAGTATTTT.